The present T cell receptor (beta chain) was sequenced within a study of CD8 T cells in ankylosing spondylitis. TCRdb re-called the 5' RACE reads through MiXCR, storing one row per CDR3 protein. The table includes just over 150,000 distinct CDR3 sequences, around 19% detected once. Between the trimmed V and J ends, which lost 5 bases and 1 base, there was a span of 8 bases. The CDR3 runs to 13 residues. Study-wide findings and caveats: Researchers report that disease-linked clones proved CD8+ and relatively rare in peripheral blood. In ankylosing spondylitis blood, a motif of roughly eight highly homologous TCR beta variants appeared characteristic. The study looked at matched synovial fluid samples from ankylosing spondylitis patients. Disease-linked clones were reported to be significantly enriched there.

As concerns this clonotype: Antigen: not known.

The material sequenced was blood, either unsorted or a sorted T cell fraction (not recorded which). The TCR originated in a male donor with ankylosing spondylitis or in good health (not recorded which). The chain carries TRBV12-3 or TRBV12-4 and TRBJ1-1; D is unresolved. The CDR3 protein is CASSLVRNTEAFF. The CDR3, as DNA: TGTGCCAGCAGTCTAGTTCGGAACACTGAAGCTTTCTTT.